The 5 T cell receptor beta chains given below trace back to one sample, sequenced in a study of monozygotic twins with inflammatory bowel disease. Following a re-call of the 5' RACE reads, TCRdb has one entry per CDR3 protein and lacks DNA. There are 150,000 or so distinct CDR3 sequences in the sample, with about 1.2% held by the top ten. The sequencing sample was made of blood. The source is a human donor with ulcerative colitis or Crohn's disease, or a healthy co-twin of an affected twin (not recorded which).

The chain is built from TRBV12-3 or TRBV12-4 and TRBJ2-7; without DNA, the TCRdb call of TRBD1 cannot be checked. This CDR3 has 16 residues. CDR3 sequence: CASSLLGVGTGDEQYF.

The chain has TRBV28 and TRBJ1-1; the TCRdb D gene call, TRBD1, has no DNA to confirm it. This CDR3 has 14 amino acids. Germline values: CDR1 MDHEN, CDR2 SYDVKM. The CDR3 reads CASSFTGGNTEAFF.

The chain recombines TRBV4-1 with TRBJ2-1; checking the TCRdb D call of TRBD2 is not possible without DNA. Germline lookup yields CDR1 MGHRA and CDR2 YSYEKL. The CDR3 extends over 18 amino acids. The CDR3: CASSQDPLGLADYNEQFF.

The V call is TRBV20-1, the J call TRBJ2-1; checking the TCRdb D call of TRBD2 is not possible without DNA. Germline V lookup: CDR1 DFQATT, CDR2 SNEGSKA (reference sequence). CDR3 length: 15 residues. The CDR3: CSARTFSGRAHEQFF.

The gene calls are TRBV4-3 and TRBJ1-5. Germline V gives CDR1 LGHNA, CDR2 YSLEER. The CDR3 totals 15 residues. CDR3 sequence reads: CASSQDAGGNQPQHF.